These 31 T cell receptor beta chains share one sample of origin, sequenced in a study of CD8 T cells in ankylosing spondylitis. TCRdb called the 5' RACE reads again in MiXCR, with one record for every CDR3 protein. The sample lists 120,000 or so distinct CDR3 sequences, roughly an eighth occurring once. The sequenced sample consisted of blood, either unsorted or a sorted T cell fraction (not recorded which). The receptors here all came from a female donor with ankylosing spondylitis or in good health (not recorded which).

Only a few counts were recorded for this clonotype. The CDR3 is CASSFSTGGNQPQHF. The DNA for the CDR3 is TGTGCCAGCAGTTTTAGTACAGGCGGCAATCAGCCCCAGCATTTT. This rearrangement joins TRBV12-3 or TRBV12-4 to TRBJ1-5; possible D gene TRBD1, 5 bases. The germline V and J ends were trimmed by 3 bases and 2 bases, with 11 bases remaining between them. The CDR3 has 15 amino acids.

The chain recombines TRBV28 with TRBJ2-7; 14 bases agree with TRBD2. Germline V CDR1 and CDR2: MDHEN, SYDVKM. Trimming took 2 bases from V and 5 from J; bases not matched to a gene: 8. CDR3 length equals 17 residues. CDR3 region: CASSLIGTSGGQHEQYF. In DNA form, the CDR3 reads TGTGCCAGCAGTTTAATCGGGACTAGCGGGGGCCAACACGAGCAGTACTTC.

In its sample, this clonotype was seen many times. For the CDR3, the DNA is TGTGCCATCAGTGAGGGGCAGGGGATTTACCATGAGCAGTTCTTC. Protein product: CAISEGQGIYHEQFF. The rearrangement links TRBV10-3 to TRBJ2-1; TRBD1 is a possible D gene (6 bases). CDR3 length: 15 residues. From germline, CDR1 is ENHRY and CDR2 SYGVKD. V lost 2 bases to trimming and J lost 8 bases, with 16 bases between them.

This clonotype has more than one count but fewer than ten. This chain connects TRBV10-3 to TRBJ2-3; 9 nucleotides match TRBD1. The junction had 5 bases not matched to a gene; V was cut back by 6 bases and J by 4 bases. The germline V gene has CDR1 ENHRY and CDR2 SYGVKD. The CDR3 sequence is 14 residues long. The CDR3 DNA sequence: TGTGCCATCAGGCGGGACAGGGTGGCAGATACGCAGTATTTT. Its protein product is CAIRRDRVADTQYF.

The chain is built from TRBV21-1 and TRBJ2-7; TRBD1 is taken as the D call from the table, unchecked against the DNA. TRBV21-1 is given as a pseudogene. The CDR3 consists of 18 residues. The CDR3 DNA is TGTGCCAGCAGCAGAATCTTTCGTAAGAACAGGGTGACCTACGAGCAGTACTTC. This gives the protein CASSRIFRKNRVTYEQYF.

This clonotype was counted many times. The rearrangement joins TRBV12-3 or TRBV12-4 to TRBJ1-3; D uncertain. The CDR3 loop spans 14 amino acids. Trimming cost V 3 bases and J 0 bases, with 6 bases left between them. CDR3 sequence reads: CASSFQSSGNTIYF. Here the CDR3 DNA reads TGTGCCAGCAGTTTTCAGTCCTCTGGAAACACCATATATTTT.

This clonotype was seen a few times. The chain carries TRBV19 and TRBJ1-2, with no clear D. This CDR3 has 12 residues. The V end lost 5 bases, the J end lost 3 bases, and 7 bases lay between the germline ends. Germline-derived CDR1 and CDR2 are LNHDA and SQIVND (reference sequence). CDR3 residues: CASSVTYYGYTF. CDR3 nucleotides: TGTGCCAGTAGTGTGACATACTATGGCTACACCTTC. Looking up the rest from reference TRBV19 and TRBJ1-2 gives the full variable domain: DGGITQSPKYLFRKEGQNVTLSCEQNLNHDAMYWYRQDPGQGLRLIYYSQIVNDFQKGDIAEGYSVSREKKESFPLTVTSAQKNPTAFYLCASSVTYYGYTFGSGTRLTVV.

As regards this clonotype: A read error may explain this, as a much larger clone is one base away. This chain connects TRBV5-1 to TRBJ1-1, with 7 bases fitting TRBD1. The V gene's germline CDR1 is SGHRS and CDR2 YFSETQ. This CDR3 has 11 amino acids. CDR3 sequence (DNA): TGCGCCGGCAGGGGACAGACTGAAGCTTTCTTT. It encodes CAGRGQTEAFF.

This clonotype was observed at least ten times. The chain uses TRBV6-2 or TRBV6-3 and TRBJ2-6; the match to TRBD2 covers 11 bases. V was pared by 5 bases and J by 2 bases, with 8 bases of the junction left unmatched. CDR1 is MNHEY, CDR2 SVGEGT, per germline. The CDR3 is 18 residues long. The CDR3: CASSPSTSGKAGANVLTF. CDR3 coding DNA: TGTGCCAGCAGTCCCTCGACTAGCGGGAAAGCTGGGGCCAACGTCCTGACTTTC.

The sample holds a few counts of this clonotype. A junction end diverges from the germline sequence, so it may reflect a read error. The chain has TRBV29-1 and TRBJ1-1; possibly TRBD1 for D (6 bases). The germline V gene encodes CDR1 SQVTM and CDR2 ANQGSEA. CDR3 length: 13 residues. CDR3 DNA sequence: TGCAGCGTTGATCGGGACACAAACACTGAGGCTTTCTTT. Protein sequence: CSVDRDTNTEAFF.

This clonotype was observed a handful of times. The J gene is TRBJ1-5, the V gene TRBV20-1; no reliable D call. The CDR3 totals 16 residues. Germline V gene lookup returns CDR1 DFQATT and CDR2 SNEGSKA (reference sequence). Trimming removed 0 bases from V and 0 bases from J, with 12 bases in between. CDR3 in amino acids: CSARELGKDSNQPQHF. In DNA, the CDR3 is TGCAGTGCTAGAGAATTAGGGAAAGATAGCAATCAGCCCCAGCATTTT.

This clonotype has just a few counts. CDR3 region: CASSPPTSTYEQYF. In nucleotides, the CDR3 is TGTGCCAGCTCACCACCGACATCCACCTACGAGCAGTACTTC. This sequence joins TRBV18 and TRBJ2-7, with unresolved D. Trimming left V 0 bases short and J 2 bases short, with 8 bases between. Germline V gene data show CDR1 as KGHSH and CDR2 as LQKENI. There are 14 residues in the CDR3.

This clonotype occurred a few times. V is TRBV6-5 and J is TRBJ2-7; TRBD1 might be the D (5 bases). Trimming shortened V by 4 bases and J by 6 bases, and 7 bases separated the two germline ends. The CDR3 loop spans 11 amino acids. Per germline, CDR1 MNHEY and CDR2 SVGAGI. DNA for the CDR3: TGTGCCAGCAGTTCAGGGCCCGAGCAGTACTTC. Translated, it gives CASSSGPEQYF.

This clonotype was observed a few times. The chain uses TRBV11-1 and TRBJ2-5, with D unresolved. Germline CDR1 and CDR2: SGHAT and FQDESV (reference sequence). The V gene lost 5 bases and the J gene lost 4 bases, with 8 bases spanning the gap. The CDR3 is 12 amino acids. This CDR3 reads CASSPFAETQYF. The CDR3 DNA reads TGTGCCAGCAGCCCTTTCGCAGAGACCCAGTACTTC.

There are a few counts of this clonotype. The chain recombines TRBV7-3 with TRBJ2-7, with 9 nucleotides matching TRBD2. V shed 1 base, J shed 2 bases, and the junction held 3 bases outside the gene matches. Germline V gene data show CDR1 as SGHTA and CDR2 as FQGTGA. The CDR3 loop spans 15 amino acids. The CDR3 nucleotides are TGTGCCAGCAGCTTAAATAGCGGGAGTCCCTACGAGCAGTACTTC. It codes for CASSLNSGSPYEQYF.

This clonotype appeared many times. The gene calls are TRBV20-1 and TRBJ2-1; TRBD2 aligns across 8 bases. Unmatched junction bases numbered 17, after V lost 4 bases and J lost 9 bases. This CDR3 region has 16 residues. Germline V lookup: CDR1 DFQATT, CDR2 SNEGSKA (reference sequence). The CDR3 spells CSAKRAGTRVSGEQFF. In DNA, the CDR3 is TGCAGTGCTAAAAGAGCCGGGACTAGAGTATCTGGTGAGCAGTTCTTC.

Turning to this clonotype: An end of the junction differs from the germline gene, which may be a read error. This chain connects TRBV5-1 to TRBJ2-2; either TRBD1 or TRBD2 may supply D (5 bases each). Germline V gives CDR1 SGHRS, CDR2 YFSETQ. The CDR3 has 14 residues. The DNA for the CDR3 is TGCGCCAGCAGCCAAGGGACGCCAACCGGGAAGCTGTTTTTT. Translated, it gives CASSQGTPTGKLFF.

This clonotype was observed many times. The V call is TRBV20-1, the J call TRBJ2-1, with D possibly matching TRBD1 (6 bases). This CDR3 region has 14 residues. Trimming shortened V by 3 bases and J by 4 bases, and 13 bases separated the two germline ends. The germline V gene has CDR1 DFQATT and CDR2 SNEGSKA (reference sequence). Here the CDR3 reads CSASKITGYNEQFF. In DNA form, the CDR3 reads TGCAGTGCTAGCAAAATTACAGGGTACAATGAGCAGTTCTTC.

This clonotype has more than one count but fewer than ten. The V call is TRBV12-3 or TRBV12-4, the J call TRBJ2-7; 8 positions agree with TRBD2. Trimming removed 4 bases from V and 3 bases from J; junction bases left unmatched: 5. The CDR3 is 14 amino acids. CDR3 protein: CASSSSGRVYEQYF. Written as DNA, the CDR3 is TGTGCCAGCAGTTCCAGCGGGAGAGTCTACGAGCAGTACTTC.

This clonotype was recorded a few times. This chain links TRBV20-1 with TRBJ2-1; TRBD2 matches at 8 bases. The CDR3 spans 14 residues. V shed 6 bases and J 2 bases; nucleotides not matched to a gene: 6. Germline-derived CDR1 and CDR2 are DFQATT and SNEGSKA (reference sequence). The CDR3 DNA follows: TGCAGTGCAGGGCACGGGGGGGCCTACAATGAGCAGTTCTTC. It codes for CSAGHGGAYNEQFF.

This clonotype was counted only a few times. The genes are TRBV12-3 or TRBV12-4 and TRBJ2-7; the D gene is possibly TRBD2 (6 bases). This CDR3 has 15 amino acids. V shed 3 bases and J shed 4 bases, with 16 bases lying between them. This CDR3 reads CASSLAGSTPYEQYF. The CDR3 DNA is TGTGCCAGCAGTTTGGCCGGGAGTACTCCTTACGAGCAGTACTTC.

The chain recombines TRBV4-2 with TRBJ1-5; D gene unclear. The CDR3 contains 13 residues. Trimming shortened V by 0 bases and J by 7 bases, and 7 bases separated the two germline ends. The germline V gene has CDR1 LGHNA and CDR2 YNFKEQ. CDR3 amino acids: CASSQERYQPQHF. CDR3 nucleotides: TGTGCCAGCAGCCAAGAAAGATACCAGCCCCAGCATTTT.

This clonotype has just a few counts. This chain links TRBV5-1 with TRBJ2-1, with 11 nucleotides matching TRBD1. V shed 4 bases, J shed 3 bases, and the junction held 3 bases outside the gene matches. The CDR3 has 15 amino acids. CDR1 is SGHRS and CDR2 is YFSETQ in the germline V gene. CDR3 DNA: TGCGCCAGCAGCCGGACAGGGGGCTTCTACAATGAGCAGTTCTTC. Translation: CASSRTGGFYNEQFF.

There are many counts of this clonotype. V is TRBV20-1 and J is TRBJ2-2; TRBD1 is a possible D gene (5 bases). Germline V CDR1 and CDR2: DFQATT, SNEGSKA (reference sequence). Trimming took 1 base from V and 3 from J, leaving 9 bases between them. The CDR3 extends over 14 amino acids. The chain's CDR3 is CSARAQGYTGELFF. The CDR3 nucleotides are TGCAGTGCTAGAGCCCAGGGATACACCGGGGAGCTGTTTTTT.

The CDR3 sequence: CASSPTLRLAGLNHEQFF. Written as DNA, the CDR3 is TGTGCCAGCAGCCCAACCCTCCGACTAGCGGGGTTGAATCATGAGCAGTTCTTC. This sequence joins TRBV9 and TRBJ2-1; TRBD2 aligns across 11 bases. J lost 8 bases, V lost 4 bases, and 17 bases had no gene match. The CDR3 covers 18 residues. Germline CDR1 and CDR2: SGDLS and YYNGEE.

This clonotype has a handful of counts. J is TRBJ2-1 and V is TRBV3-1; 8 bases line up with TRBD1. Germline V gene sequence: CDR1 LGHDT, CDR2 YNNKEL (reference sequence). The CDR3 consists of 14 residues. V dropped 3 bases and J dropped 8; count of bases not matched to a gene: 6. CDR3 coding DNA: TGTGCCAGCAGCCACGGGGACAGGCGGGATGAGCAGTTCTTC. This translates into CASSHGDRRDEQFF.

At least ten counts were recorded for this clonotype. DNA for the CDR3: TGCAGTGCTAGAGAAGCGGGGGGGTACAATGAGCAGTTCTTC. Its translation is CSAREAGGYNEQFF. The chain is built from TRBV20-1 and TRBJ2-1; 10 nucleotides align to TRBD2. The junction had 0 bases not matched to a gene; V was cut back by 0 bases and J by 4 bases. Germline V lookup: CDR1 DFQATT, CDR2 SNEGSKA (reference sequence). The CDR3 loop spans 14 amino acids.

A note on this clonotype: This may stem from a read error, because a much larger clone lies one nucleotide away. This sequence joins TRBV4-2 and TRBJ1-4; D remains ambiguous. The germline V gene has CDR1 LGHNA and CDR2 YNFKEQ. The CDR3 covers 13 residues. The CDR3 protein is CASSQGMEENLFF. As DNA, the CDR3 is TGTGCCAGCAGCCAAGGAATGGAGGAAAACCTGTTTTTT.

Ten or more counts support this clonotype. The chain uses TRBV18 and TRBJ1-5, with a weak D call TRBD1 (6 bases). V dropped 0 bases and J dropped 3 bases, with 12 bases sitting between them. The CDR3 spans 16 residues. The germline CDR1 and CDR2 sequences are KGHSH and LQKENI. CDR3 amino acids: CASSPPNRVDNQPQHF. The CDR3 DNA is TGTGCCAGCTCACCACCGAACAGGGTGGACAATCAGCCCCAGCATTTT.

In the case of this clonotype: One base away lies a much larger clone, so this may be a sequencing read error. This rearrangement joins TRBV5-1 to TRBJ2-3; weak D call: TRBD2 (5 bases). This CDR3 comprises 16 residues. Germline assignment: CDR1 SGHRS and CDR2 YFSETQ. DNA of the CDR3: TGCGCCAGCAACTTGGTCGGGGTCAGGAACTCAGATACGCAGTATTTT. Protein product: CASNLVGVRNSDTQYF.

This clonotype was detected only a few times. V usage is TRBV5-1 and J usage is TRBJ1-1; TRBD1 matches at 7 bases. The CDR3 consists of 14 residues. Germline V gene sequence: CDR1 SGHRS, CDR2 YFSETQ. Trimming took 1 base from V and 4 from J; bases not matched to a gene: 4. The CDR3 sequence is CASSLSTGVTEAFF. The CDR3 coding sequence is TGCGCCAGCAGCTTGTCTACAGGGGTCACTGAAGCTTTCTTT.